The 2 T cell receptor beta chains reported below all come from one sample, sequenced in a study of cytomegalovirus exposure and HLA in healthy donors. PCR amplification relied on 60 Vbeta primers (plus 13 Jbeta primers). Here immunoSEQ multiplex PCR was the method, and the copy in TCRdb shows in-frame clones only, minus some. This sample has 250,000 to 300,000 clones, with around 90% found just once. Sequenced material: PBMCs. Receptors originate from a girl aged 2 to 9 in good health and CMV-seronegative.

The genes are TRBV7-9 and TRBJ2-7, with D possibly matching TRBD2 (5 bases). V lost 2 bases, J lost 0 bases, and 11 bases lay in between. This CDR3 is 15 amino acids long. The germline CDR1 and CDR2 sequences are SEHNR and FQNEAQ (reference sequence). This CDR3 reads CASSLSGVLSYEQYF. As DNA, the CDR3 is TGTGCCAGCAGCTTATCCGGGGTTCTCTCCTACGAGCAGTACTTC.

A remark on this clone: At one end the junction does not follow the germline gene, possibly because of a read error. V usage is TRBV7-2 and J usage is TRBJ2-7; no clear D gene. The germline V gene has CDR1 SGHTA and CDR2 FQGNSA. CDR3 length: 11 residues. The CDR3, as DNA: TGTGCCAGCAGTTTAGGGCTCGAGCAGTACTTC. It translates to CASSLGLEQYF.